These 2 T cell receptor beta chains were all obtained from the same sample, sequenced in a study of T cells in tumors after PD-1 blockade. Time point indicated: second of two post-therapy site-matched biopsies about two months apart. Assay used: immunoSEQ multiplex PCR; TCRdb lists only in-frame clones, some missing. The table shows 7,900 or so clones, with approximately 60% occurring only once. The sample here was tumor tissue, taken after anti-PD-1 treatment. These receptors were obtained from a human donor with basal cell carcinoma.

The J gene is TRBJ2-2, the V gene TRBV4-1; D remains ambiguous. The CDR3 length is 14 residues. The germline V gene encodes CDR1 MGHRA and CDR2 YSYEKL. V was clipped by 1 base and J by 6 bases, with 9 bases between them. The CDR3 sequence is CASSQVRVPGELFF. In DNA form, the CDR3 reads TGCGCCAGCAGCCAAGTCCGGGTTCCCGGGGAGCTGTTTTTT.

In nucleotides, the CDR3 is TGTGCCAGCAGTGAATGGACAGATACGCAGTATTTT. Translating gives CASSEWTDTQYF. The rearrangement uses TRBV6-1 and TRBJ2-3, with D hard to call. The CDR3 totals 12 residues. V was clipped by 2 bases and J by 3 bases, with 3 bases between them. Germline-derived CDR1 and CDR2 are MNHNS and SASEGT.